A selection of T cell receptor beta chains follows, all from one sample in a study of blood T cell repertoires in COVID-19. Method: immunoSEQ multiplex PCR; TCRdb's copy keeps in-frame clones and lacks some. The table includes some 420,000 clones, approximately 90% detected once. Specimen: PBMCs or T cells enriched from blood (not recorded which). These TCRs come from a man younger than 45 who had recovered from COVID-19. Each CDR3 is given with its conserved first and last residue. D genes are given only for firm matches. Rows give clone size only sometimes, using once, few, many, or a class for an expanded clone.

V: TRBV30; J: TRBJ2-7; size: .; D: .; CDR3: CAWSVLGQGRDYEQYF; DNA: TGTGCCTGGAGTGTACTAGGTCAGGGGCGTGACTACGAGCAGTACTTC
V: TRBV4-1; J: TRBJ1-2; size: .; D: TRBD1; CDR3: CASSQEGTGSYGYTF; DNA: TGCGCCAGCAGCCAAGAGGGGACAGGAAGTTATGGCTACACCTTC
V: TRBV24-1; J: TRBJ2-1; size: .; D: TRBD2; CDR3: CATRLLAGDPSSYNEQFF; DNA: TGTGCCACCCGATTACTAGCGGGAGACCCGAGCTCCTACAATGAGCAGTTCTTC
V: TRBV7-2; J: TRBJ2-1; size: .; D: .; CDR3: CASTLRASYNEQFF; DNA: TGTGCCAGCACCCTAAGAGCTTCCTACAATGAGCAGTTCTTC
V: TRBV5-8; J: TRBJ1-1; size: .; D: .; CDR3: CASRRERWNTEAFF; DNA: TGTGCCAGCAGACGAGAGAGGTGGAACACTGAAGCTTTCTTT
V: TRBV9; J: TRBJ2-1; size: .; D: TRBD1; CDR3: CASSLDRYGSYNEQFF; DNA: TGTGCCAGCAGCCTGGACAGGTACGGCTCCTACAATGAGCAGTTCTTC
V: TRBV5-1; J: TRBJ2-1; size: .; D: TRBD2; CDR3: CASSLATSGSLVVEQFF; DNA: TGCGCCAGCAGCTTGGCAACTAGCGGGAGTCTAGTCGTTGAGCAGTTCTTC
V: TRBV6-2/TRBV6-3; J: TRBJ1-5; size: .; D: TRBD1; CDR3: CASSYSTGGYQPQHF; DNA: TGTGCCAGCAGTTACAGTACAGGGGGATATCAGCCCCAGCATTTT
V: TRBV3-1/TRBV3-2; J: TRBJ2-1; size: .; D: TRBD2; CDR3: CASSQPGGSSGRNEQFF; DNA: TGTGCCAGCAGCCAACCAGGGGGGTCTAGCGGGAGGAATGAGCAGTTCTTC
V: TRBV6-2/TRBV6-3; J: TRBJ1-2; size: .; D: TRBD1; CDR3: CASSYSGQGGYTF; DNA: TGTGCCAGCAGTTACTCGGGACAGGGCGGCTACACCTTC
V: TRBV11-2; J: TRBJ1-1; size: .; D: .; CDR3: CASSPTKRGSGNTEAFF; DNA: TGTGCCAGCAGCCCCACAAAGCGAGGGTCAGGGAACACTGAAGCTTTCTTT
V: TRBV6-2/TRBV6-3; J: TRBJ2-2; size: .; D: .; CDR3: CASSPAPANTGELFF; DNA: TGTGCCAGCAGCCCAGCGCCTGCGAACACCGGGGAGCTGTTTTTT
V: TRBV6-1; J: TRBJ2-3; size: .; D: TRBD2; CDR3: CASASGRLADTQYF; DNA: TGTGCCAGCGCTAGCGGGAGGTTGGCAGATACGCAGTATTTT
V: TRBV3-1/TRBV3-2; J: TRBJ2-7; size: once; D: TRBD1; CDR3: CASSHHTGVPYF; DNA: TGTGCCAGCAGCCACCATACAGGGGTGCCGTACTTC
V: TRBV19; J: TRBJ1-3; size: few; D: TRBD1; CDR3: CASSIRDRGPGNTIYF; DNA: TGTGCCAGTAGTATACGGGACAGGGGGCCTGGAAACACCATATATTTT
V: TRBV5-4; J: TRBJ2-3; size: .; D: TRBD1; CDR3: CASSSPQGATDTQYF; DNA: TGTGCCAGCAGCTCCCCACAGGGGGCAACAGATACGCAGTATTTT
V: TRBV2; J: TRBJ2-2; size: .; D: .; CDR3: CASMGAGANTGELFF; DNA: TGTGCCAGCATGGGGGCAGGGGCGAACACCGGGGAGCTGTTTTTT
V: TRBV28; J: TRBJ2-1; size: .; D: .; CDR3: CASRLTGFGRNEQFF; DNA: TGTGCCAGCAGACTGACAGGCTTCGGGAGGAATGAGCAGTTCTTC
V: TRBV21-1; J: TRBJ1-2; size: .; D: .; CDR3: CASSKTVRGPGGYTF; DNA: TGTGCCAGCAGCAAAACCGTCAGGGGGCCAGGAGGCTACACCTTC
V: TRBV30; J: TRBJ1-6; size: .; D: .; CDR3: CAWSVEAYNSPLHF; DNA: TGTGCCTGGAGTGTTGAGGCCTATAATTCACCCCTCCACTTT
V: TRBV7-9; J: TRBJ2-3; size: once; D: .; CDR3: CASTLRGSTDTQYF; DNA: TGTGCCAGCACCTTAAGGGGTAGCACAGATACGCAGTATTTT
V: TRBV6-5; J: TRBJ2-7; size: .; D: .; CDR3: CASSSAGEGDYEQYF; DNA: TGTGCCAGCAGTTCCGCGGGGGAGGGGGACTACGAGCAGTACTTC
V: TRBV6-5; J: TRBJ1-1; size: once; D: .; CDR3: CASSYVGGANTEAFF; DNA: TGTGCCAGCAGTTACGTTGGGGGGGCTAACACTGAAGCTTTCTTT
V: TRBV18; J: TRBJ2-3; size: .; D: TRBD1; CDR3: CASSYRDRYTDTQYF; DNA: TGTGCCAGCTCGTACCGGGACAGATACACAGATACGCAGTATTTT
V: TRBV5-1; J: TRBJ2-5; size: .; D: .; CDR3: CASSTGDGEETQYF; DNA: TGCGCCAGCAGCACGGGGGACGGGGAAGAGACCCAGTACTTC
V: TRBV24-1; J: TRBJ2-3; size: .; D: .; CDR3: CATSDLEGDTQYF; DNA: TGTGCCACCAGTGATTTGGAGGGAGATACGCAGTATTTT
V: TRBV5-4; J: TRBJ1-5; size: .; D: .; CDR3: CASSPGGNQPQHF; DNA: TGTGCCAGCAGCCCCGGGGGGAATCAGCCCCAGCATTTT
V: TRBV28; J: TRBJ1-2; size: .; D: TRBD1; CDR3: CASSLWTGLGGYTF; DNA: TGTGCCAGCAGTTTATGGACAGGGCTGGGTGGCTACACCTTC
V: TRBV7-9; J: TRBJ2-1; size: .; D: TRBD2; CDR3: CASSPHGLAGGWDEQFF; DNA: TGTGCCAGCAGCCCCCATGGGCTAGCGGGAGGTTGGGATGAGCAGTTCTTC
V: TRBV10-1; J: TRBJ2-7; size: .; D: .; CDR3: CARGITSGLDYEQYF; DNA: TGCGCCAGGGGCATCACATCGGGATTGGACTACGAGCAGTACTTC